Below are 9 T cell receptor beta chains sequenced from a single sample in a study of blood T cell repertoires in COVID-19. Method: immunoSEQ multiplex PCR; TCRdb's copy keeps in-frame clones and lacks some. The sample has 35,000 to 45,000 clones, roughly 90% seen once; the top ten hold roughly 21%. Specimen: peripheral blood. These receptor sequences come from a man in his sixties with acute or convalescent COVID-19.

The chain joins TRBV12-3 or TRBV12-4 to TRBJ1-1; D might be TRBD1 (5 bases). There are 13 residues in the CDR3. The V and J ends lost 6 bases and 3 bases respectively, with 11 bases between them. Here the CDR3 reads CASSHGGYTEAFF. The CDR3 bases are TGTGCCAGCAGCCATGGGGGGTACACTGAAGCTTTCTTT.

The rearrangement joins TRBV6-2 or TRBV6-3 to TRBJ2-7, with D unresolved. CDR1 and CDR2 (germline): MNHEY, SVGEGT. The length of the CDR3 is 13 residues. The V end lost 4 bases, the J end lost 6 bases, and 13 bases lay between the germline ends. The CDR3 DNA is TGTGCCAGCAGTTTTATAACTACGGGCGAGCAGTACGTC. Translated: CASSFITTGEQYV.

The rearrangement uses TRBV18 and TRBJ1-6, with a tentative D call TRBD1 (5 bases). Germline CDR1 reads KGHSH; CDR2 reads LQKENI. Trimming pared 5 bases from V and 7 bases from J, leaving 18 bases between. The CDR3 loop spans 16 amino acids. CDR3 residues: CASSNLGGRPNSPLHF. CDR3 nucleotide sequence: TGTGCCAGCTCAAATTTGGGGGGACGGCCGAATTCACCCCTCCACTTT. Using reference TRBV18 and TRBJ1-6 for the parts outside the CDR3, the full variable domain is NAGVMQNPRHLVRRRGQEARLRCSPMKGHSHVYWYRQLPEEGLKFMVYLQKENIIDESGMPKERFSAEFPKEGPSILRIQQVVRGDSAAYFCASSNLGGRPNSPLHFGNGTRLTVT.

The chain employs TRBV3-1 (or the pseudogene TRBV3-2) and TRBJ2-5; 12 bases agree with TRBD2. CDR3 length: 15 amino acids. The V segment lost 4 bases and the J segment 1 base; nucleotides outside the gene matches: 1. Germline CDR1 and CDR2: LGHDT and YNNKEL (reference sequence). For the CDR3, the DNA is TGTGCCAGCAGCCGGACTAGCGGGATCCAAGAGACCCAGTACTTC. Protein: CASSRTSGIQETQYF.

V is TRBV19 and J is TRBJ2-2; 7 nucleotides match TRBD2. Germline loops: CDR1 LNHDA, CDR2 SQIVND (reference sequence). After removal of 5 bases from V and 1 base from J, the junction contained 1 base not matched to a gene. This CDR3 is 14 amino acids long. CDR3 nucleotides: TGTGCCAGTAGTGCTAGCGGGAACACCGGGGAGCTGTTTTTT. Residues: CASSASGNTGELFF.

The J gene is TRBJ2-7, the V gene TRBV3-1 (or the pseudogene TRBV3-2); D unclear. Trimming left V 4 bases short and J 1 base short, with 11 bases between. Germline V lookup: CDR1 LGHDT, CDR2 YNNKEL (reference sequence). The CDR3 is 14 amino acids. The CDR3: CASSPHIASYEQYV. CDR3 DNA: TGTGCCAGCAGCCCTCATATAGCTTCCTACGAGCAGTACGTC.

J is TRBJ2-7 and V is TRBV6-2 or TRBV6-3; 8 bases align to TRBD1. The V gene's germline CDR1 is MNHEY and CDR2 SVGEGT. V shed 4 bases and J 7 bases; nucleotides not matched to a gene: 18. CDR3 length: 17 residues. This chain's CDR3 is CASSFSPRGRDDGEQYV. In nucleotides, the CDR3 is TGTGCCAGCAGTTTTTCCCCCAGGGGGCGCGACGATGGTGAGCAGTACGTC.

This chain uses TRBV5-6 with TRBJ1-1, with 10 positions matching TRBD1. The junction had 16 bases not matched to a gene; V was cut back by 2 bases and J by 12 bases. The CDR3 sequence is 16 residues long. CDR1 is SGHDT and CDR2 is YYEEEE in the germline V gene. CDR3 sequence reads: CASSFDRGRIEVESFF. Written as DNA, the CDR3 is TGTGCCAGCAGCTTCGACAGGGGGCGCATCGAAGTCGAATCTTTCTTT.

Written as DNA, the CDR3 is TGCAGTGTTGGGGGGAAGGAGACCCAGTACTTC. As protein: CSVGGKETQYF. The rearrangement links TRBV20-1 to TRBJ2-5; weak D call: TRBD2 (6 bases). The CDR3 loop spans 11 amino acids. The V and J ends lost 7 bases and 5 bases respectively, with 11 bases between them. The germline V gene encodes CDR1 DFQATT and CDR2 SNEGSKA (reference sequence).